Listed here are 20 T cell receptor beta chains from one sample, sequenced in a study of blood T cell repertoires in COVID-19. Only in-frame clones appear in the TCRdb table, and some are missing; sequencing was by immunoSEQ multiplex PCR. The table includes about 260,000 clones, around nine tenths detected once. The sample comprised peripheral blood. All receptors come from a man aged 25 to 40 with active or convalescent COVID-19.

V and J are TRBV14 and TRBJ2-6; 9 bases map to TRBD2. After removal of 0 bases from V and 2 bases from J, the junction contained 5 bases not matched to a gene. From germline, CDR1 is SGHDN and CDR2 FVKESK. There are 18 residues in the CDR3. The DNA for the CDR3 is TGTGCCAGCAGCCAAGATAGTGGCGGGGGGGCTGGGGCCAACGTCCTGACTTTC. Translation gives CASSQDSGGGAGANVLTF.

The count of this clone is one. V is TRBV19 and J is TRBJ2-1; D might be TRBD2 (5 bases). Germline V gene lookup returns CDR1 LNHDA and CDR2 SQIVND (reference sequence). Trimming shortened V by 9 bases and J by 5 bases, and 17 bases separated the two germline ends. The CDR3 extends over 14 amino acids. CDR3 amino acids: CASRPRGVDNEQFF. The DNA for the CDR3 is TGTGCCAGCCGACCCCGGGGAGTAGACAATGAGCAGTTCTTC. Using reference TRBV19 and TRBJ2-1 for the parts outside the CDR3, the full variable domain is DGGITQSPKYLFRKEGQNVTLSCEQNLNHDAMYWYRQDPGQGLRLIYYSQIVNDFQKGDIAEGYSVSREKKESFPLTVTSAQKNPTAFYLCASRPRGVDNEQFFGPGTRLTVL.

V usage is TRBV19 and J usage is TRBJ2-7, with 8 bases lining up with TRBD1. There are 18 residues in the CDR3. V gave up 0 bases and J gave up 2 bases; unmatched junction bases: 12. Germline V CDR1 and CDR2: LNHDA, SQIVND (reference sequence). For the CDR3, the DNA is TGTGCCAGTAGTATAGATGCGGCAGGGGGCCTTATCACCTACGAGCAGTACTTC. Translating it yields CASSIDAAGGLITYEQYF. The full variable domain, with the rest looked up from reference TRBV19 and TRBJ2-7, is DGGITQSPKYLFRKEGQNVTLSCEQNLNHDAMYWYRQDPGQGLRLIYYSQIVNDFQKGDIAEGYSVSREKKESFPLTVTSAQKNPTAFYLCASSIDAAGGLITYEQYFGPGTRLTVT.

This clone was counted once. This chain uses TRBV18 with TRBJ2-1; TRBD2 matches 7 bases. The junction had 10 bases not matched to a gene; V was cut back by 3 bases and J by 5 bases. The CDR3 length is 16 residues. Germline V gene data show CDR1 as KGHSH and CDR2 as LQKENI. This CDR3 is CASSPSYRGVDNEQFF. In DNA, the CDR3 is TGTGCCAGCTCACCTTCCTACCGGGGGGTCGACAATGAGCAGTTCTTC.

This chain connects TRBV27 to TRBJ2-1; D is undetermined. CDR3 length equals 14 residues. Per germline, CDR1 MNHEY and CDR2 SMNVEV (reference sequence). V shed 5 bases and J shed 0 bases, with 8 bases lying between them. CDR3 residues: CASSPLSSYNEQFF. CDR3 nucleotides: TGTGCCAGCAGTCCCCTATCCTCCTACAATGAGCAGTTCTTC.

The V and J genes are TRBV4-3 and TRBJ2-1; D possibly corresponds to TRBD2 (6 bases). CDR1 and CDR2 from the germline V gene are LGHNA and YSLEER. V lost 2 bases and J lost 1, with 12 bases in between. This CDR3 has 16 residues. The CDR3 sequence is CASSQSSGVSYNEQFF. The CDR3 bases are TGCGCCAGCAGCCAATCTTCGGGGGTGTCCTACAATGAGCAGTTCTTC.

J is TRBJ2-7 and V is TRBV6-5; D might be TRBD1 (6 bases). The CDR3 has 12 residues. Germline V gives CDR1 MNHEY, CDR2 SVGAGI. V was trimmed by 6 bases and J by 5 bases, leaving 11 bases between them. CDR3 amino acids: CASSRTGNEQYF. In DNA form, the CDR3 reads TGTGCCAGCAGCCGTACAGGGAACGAGCAGTACTTC.

As to this clone: One junction end does not reproduce the germline sequence, and a read error may be involved. J is TRBJ1-6 and V is TRBV7-8; D remains unclear. CDR1 is SGHVS and CDR2 is FQNEAQ in the germline V gene. The CDR3 extends over 14 amino acids. The DNA of the CDR3 is TGTGCCAGCACCTTAGCTTATGGGCGATCACCCCTCCACTTT. Amino acids: CASTLAYGRSPLHF.

The chain is built from TRBV12-3 or TRBV12-4 and TRBJ1-1; unclear D gene. The CDR3 has 13 residues. V was shortened by 2 bases and J by 7 bases, with 11 bases between the two germline ends. CDR3 DNA: TGTGCCAGCAGTTTATTCCAGGATCTTGAAGCTTTCTTT. Its protein is CASSLFQDLEAFF.

The chain uses TRBV7-3 and TRBJ2-3; maybe TRBD1 (6 bases). The CDR3 is 13 residues long. Germline V gives CDR1 SGHTA, CDR2 FQGTGA. V lost 5 bases and J 5 bases, leaving 11 bases between the germline ends. CDR3 nucleotides: TGTGCCAGCAGCCCCGAACAGGGAGATACGCAGTATTTT. Its protein is CASSPEQGDTQYF.

V and J are TRBV9 and TRBJ1-1; 7 nucleotides align to TRBD1. The J segment lost 6 bases and the V segment lost 4 bases, leaving 3 bases of the junction unmatched. From germline, CDR1 is SGDLS and CDR2 YYNGEE. The CDR3 extends over 12 amino acids. Here the CDR3 DNA reads TGTGCCAGCAGCCCCACAGGGGCTGAAGCTTTCTTT. This translates into CASSPTGAEAFF.

The rearrangement links TRBV12-3 or TRBV12-4 to TRBJ1-3; D is perhaps TRBD1 (5 bases). CDR3 size: 13 residues. V was cut by 5 bases and J by 7 bases, with 12 bases left in between. The CDR3: CASSLGLYNTIYF. CDR3 in DNA: TGTGCCAGCAGTCTGGGACTGTACAACACCATATATTTT.

This clone was counted between two and nine times. The genes are TRBV29-1 and TRBJ1-1; 9 nucleotides align to TRBD1. Germline V gene data show CDR1 as SQVTM and CDR2 as ANQGSEA. The ends lost 5 bases at V and 14 bases at J; junction bases unmatched: 18. The CDR3 length is 14 residues. The CDR3 DNA follows: TGCAGCGTTAACCCCCAACGGACAGGGGCCGAGGTCTTCTTT. This codes for CSVNPQRTGAEVFF. Variable domain in full (rest from reference TRBV29-1 and TRBJ1-1): SAVISQKPSRDICQRGTSLTIQCQVDSQVTMMFWYRQQPGQSLTLIATANQGSEATYESGFVIDKFPISRPNLTFSTLTVSNMSPEDSSIYLCSVNPQRTGAEVFFGQGTRLTVV.

This clone was recorded only once. The chain employs TRBV4-2 and TRBJ2-1, with 8 bases that match TRBD2. Germline V lookup: CDR1 LGHNA, CDR2 YNFKEQ. This CDR3 is 17 amino acids long. J lost 7 bases, V lost 5 bases, and 16 bases had no gene match. CDR3 nucleotides: TGTGCCAGCAGCAATGGGGGAGCGGGGGATGTTTCTAATGAGCAGTTCTTC. It specifies CASSNGGAGDVSNEQFF.

The chain links TRBV14 to TRBJ1-1; TRBD1 is a possible D gene (5 bases). Looked up from germline, CDR1 is SGHDN and CDR2 is FVKESK. The V end lost 7 bases, the J end lost 9 bases, and 24 bases lay between the germline ends. The CDR3 totals 15 residues. CDR3 bases: TGTGCCAGCAACAATATTCAATCGGGGGTATACCAAGCTTTCTTT. It specifies CASNNIQSGVYQAFF.

The rearrangement joins TRBV29-1 to TRBJ1-4; D is undetermined. The length of the CDR3 is 10 residues. Germline V lookup: CDR1 SQVTM, CDR2 ANQGSEA. CDR3: CAGTLGKLFF. For the CDR3, the DNA is TGCGCTGGCACCCTTGGAAAACTGTTTTTT.

This clone was seen once. This chain connects TRBV25-1 to TRBJ1-1; the D gene is possibly TRBD1 (5 bases). V lost 0 bases, J lost 2 bases, and 13 bases lay in between. The CDR3 runs 16 residues. CDR1 and CDR2 from the germline V gene are MGHDK and SYGVNS. The CDR3 sequence: CASSEYIVRENTEAFF. DNA of the CDR3: TGTGCCAGCAGTGAATATATAGTCAGGGAAAACACTGAAGCTTTCTTT. Combining the CDR3 with reference TRBV25-1 and TRBJ1-1 gives the whole variable domain EADIYQTPRYLVIGTGKKITLECSQTMGHDKMYWYQQDPGMELHLIHYSYGVNSTEKGDLSSESTVSRIRTEHFPLTLESARPSHTSQYLCASSEYIVRENTEAFFGQGTRLTVV.

The rearrangement joins TRBV11-2 to TRBJ1-6; TRBD1 might be the D (6 bases). The length of the CDR3 is 15 residues. CDR1 and CDR2 from the germline V gene are SGHAT and FQNNGV. V gave up 4 bases and J gave up 7 bases, with 14 bases separating them. This chain's CDR3 is CASSSQRQANSPLHF. The CDR3 DNA is TGTGCCAGCAGCTCTCAGAGACAGGCCAATTCACCCCTCCACTTT.

There are a few counts of this clone. CDR3 in amino acids: CASSGLGQEKNSPLHF. In nucleotides, the CDR3 is TGTGCCAGCAGTGGGTTGGGACAGGAAAAAAATTCACCCCTCCACTTT. The V and J genes are TRBV6-4 and TRBJ1-6; 8 nucleotides agree with TRBD1. The J segment lost 7 bases and the V segment lost 4 bases, leaving 9 bases of the junction unmatched. This CDR3 is 16 amino acids long. Per germline, CDR1 MRHNA and CDR2 SNTAGT.

The V and J genes are TRBV11-2 and TRBJ1-2; TRBD1 is a possible D gene (5 bases). This CDR3 contains 13 residues. Trimming removed 1 base from V and 4 bases from J, with 7 bases in between. Germline V gene sequence: CDR1 SGHAT, CDR2 FQNNGV. The CDR3 bases are TGTGCCAGCAGCTTAGCCGGGGGCTATGGCTACACCTTC. Protein product: CASSLAGGYGYTF.